This T cell receptor (beta chain) was recovered during a study of shared T cell receptors in the human thymus. From germline, CDR1 is SQVTM and CDR2 ANQGSEA. The CDR3 loop spans 17 amino acids. V trimming: 7 bases; J trimming: 1 base; junction bases outside the gene matches: 16. Using immunoSEQ multiplex PCR, the repertoire was profiled, and TCRdb retains in-frame clones only, with some absent. The sample carries approximately 660,000 clones, 88% recorded once. These same data were also listed under a study on human thymus T cells.

The gene calls are TRBV29-1 and TRBJ2-5, with 9 bases identical to TRBD2. The sequence came from a boy younger than two with a congenital heart defect. Source material: thymocytes. The CDR3 bases are TGCAGCGACCGGGACAGTTTAGCGGGAGTACCCCAAGAGACCCAGTACTTC. Protein sequence: CSDRDSLAGVPQETQYF.